The next 21 T cell receptor beta chains were all read from a single sample in a study of a mutant IDH1 vaccine in newly diagnosed glioma. The time point was: week 5, during vaccination. In the vaccine, a single dose held 300 ug of the mutant IDH1 20-mer peptide, along with topical imiquimod. Produced via immunoSEQ multiplex PCR; TCRdb's table is partial and in-frame only. The table lists tens of thousands of clones, about 80% of them singletons. For these receptors, no antigen is known. The sample in question was PBMCs, obtained from a glioma patient whose treatment included an IDH1 peptide vaccine. Receptor source: a man aged 25 to 40 with glioma.

CDR3 in amino acids: CASSEGTSGGKDEQYF. The CDR3 nucleotides read TGTGCCAGCAGTGAAGGGACTAGCGGGGGGAAGGACGAGCAGTACTTC. The chain combines TRBV2 with TRBJ2-7, with 14 bases lining up with TRBD2. Germline lookup yields CDR1 SNHLY and CDR2 FYNNEI. Unmatched junction bases numbered 4, after V lost 1 base and J lost 5 bases. CDR3 length equals 16 residues.

This chain links TRBV19 with TRBJ1-1, with D possibly matching TRBD1 (6 bases). Germline V gene lookup returns CDR1 LNHDA and CDR2 SQIVND (reference sequence). CDR3 length: 13 residues. Trimming took off 5 bases at V and 10 bases at J, with 17 bases between the two ends. In nucleotides, the CDR3 is TGTGCCAGTAGTCTTGGGGGCGCCTCTCCAGCTTTCTTT. It specifies CASSLGGASPAFF.

This clone was seen once. The genes are TRBV7-2 and TRBJ1-1, with 7 bases aligning to TRBD1. The V segment lost 3 bases and the J segment 2 bases; nucleotides outside the gene matches: 15. The CDR3 runs 18 residues. Germline V gene lookup returns CDR1 SGHTA and CDR2 FQGNSA. The CDR3 DNA is TGTGCCAGCAGCTTGAAATATCTGAGAACAGGGGATAACACTGAAGCTTTCTTT. Residues: CASSLKYLRTGDNTEAFF.

This chain joins TRBV6-6 and TRBJ1-1; 9 bases are a match to TRBD1. This CDR3 has 14 amino acids. CDR1 MNHNY and CDR2 SVGAGI come from the germline V gene (reference sequence). Unmatched junction bases numbered 5, after V lost 5 bases and J lost 4 bases. CDR3 in amino acids: CASSVRQGGTEAFF. The CDR3 region has the DNA TGTGCCAGCAGTGTACGACAGGGGGGCACTGAAGCTTTCTTT.

The V call is TRBV5-1, the J call TRBJ1-4; possibly TRBD1 for D (6 bases). V dropped 2 bases and J dropped 3 bases, with 23 bases sitting between them. The CDR3 extends over 19 amino acids. In germline, CDR1 is SGHRS, CDR2 YFSETQ. For the CDR3, the DNA is TGCGCCAGCAGCTTTTCTCCAGGACAGCCGATGTATCCTAATGAAAAACTGTTTTTT. It yields the protein CASSFSPGQPMYPNEKLFF.

The J gene is TRBJ2-7, the V gene TRBV7-9, with 9 bases lining up with TRBD1. The germline CDR1 and CDR2 sequences are SEHNR and FQNEAQ (reference sequence). This CDR3 region has 14 residues. V shed 5 bases, J shed 5 bases, and the junction held 7 bases outside the gene matches. Here the CDR3 DNA reads TGTGCCAGCAGCCTGACAGGGGGTAATGACGAGCAGTACTTC. Encoded protein: CASSLTGGNDEQYF.

This clone was seen a handful of times. V is TRBV28 and J is TRBJ1-2; TRBD1 matches 8 bases. Germline V lookup: CDR1 MDHEN, CDR2 SYDVKM. There are 14 residues in the CDR3. The junction had 5 bases not matched to a gene; V was cut back by 3 bases and J by 5 bases. In DNA form, the CDR3 reads TGTGCCAGCAGTTTCCTAGGGACAGGATATGGCTACACCTTC. Protein sequence: CASSFLGTGYGYTF.

The V gene is TRBV10-1, the J gene TRBJ2-2; tentatively, D is TRBD2 (5 bases). CDR1 and CDR2 (germline): WNHNN, SYGVQD (reference sequence). The CDR3 runs to 14 residues. V was shortened by 6 bases and J by 0 bases, with 8 bases between the two germline ends. The CDR3 DNA reads as TGCGCCAGCAGGCACGGGGCGAACACCGGGGAGCTGTTTTTT. Translated, it gives CASRHGANTGELFF.

The J gene is TRBJ1-2, the V gene TRBV19; tentative D call: TRBD1 (5 bases). This CDR3 contains 15 residues. Per germline, CDR1 LNHDA and CDR2 SQIVND (reference sequence). V lost 4 bases and J 4 bases, leaving 16 bases between the germline ends. In DNA form, the CDR3 reads TGTGCCAGTAGTACTGTGGGGGGTTCGGGCTATGGCTACACCTTC. Protein product: CASSTVGGSGYGYTF.

The V call is TRBV6-5, the J call TRBJ2-1; D remains ambiguous. Germline V gene sequence: CDR1 MNHEY, CDR2 SVGAGI. The V end lost 0 bases, the J end lost 6 bases, and 12 bases lay between the germline ends. The CDR3 is 15 residues long. CDR3 sequence (DNA): TGTGCCAGCAGTTACTCGAGGCAGGTGGGCAATGAGCAGTTCTTC. Translated: CASSYSRQVGNEQFF.

This clone showed up just a few times. The chain combines TRBV19 with TRBJ1-4, with D maybe TRBD1 (6 bases). V was trimmed by 7 bases and J by 7 bases, leaving 16 bases between them. The CDR3 has 14 amino acids. Germline V gene lookup returns CDR1 LNHDA and CDR2 SQIVND (reference sequence). CDR3 amino acids: CASTSGDSGEKLFF. The CDR3 coding sequence is TGTGCCAGTACCTCAGGGGACTCGGGTGAAAAACTGTTTTTT.

The chain is built from TRBV5-6 and TRBJ1-5, with D tentatively TRBD1 (5 bases). Germline CDR1 is SGHDT and CDR2 is YYEEEE. Trimming shortened V by 2 bases and J by 2 bases, and 11 bases separated the two germline ends. The CDR3 consists of 15 residues. For the CDR3, the DNA is TGTGCCAGCAGCTTCCGGGGACTGGGCAATCAGCCCCAGCATTTT. Encoded protein: CASSFRGLGNQPQHF.

V and J are TRBV4-1 and TRBJ2-6; D not resolved. Trimming shortened V by 3 bases and J by 2 bases, and 11 bases separated the two germline ends. This CDR3 spans 16 amino acids. Germline V gene sequence: CDR1 MGHRA, CDR2 YSYEKL. The CDR3 DNA reads TGCGCCAGCAGCCAGGGAAGCCCCCCTGGGGCCAACGTCCTGACTTTC. Translating it yields CASSQGSPPGANVLTF.

V is TRBV30 and J is TRBJ1-3, with D tentatively TRBD1 (5 bases). Trimming removed 3 bases at V and 2 bases at J, with 20 bases between. The germline V gene has CDR1 GTSNPN and CDR2 SVGIG (reference sequence). The CDR3 covers 17 residues. CDR3 residues: CAWRDRKGFRAGNTIYF. CDR3 bases: TGTGCCTGGAGAGACCGAAAGGGGTTCAGGGCTGGAAACACCATATATTTT.

The gene calls are TRBV7-9 and TRBJ1-2, with unresolved D. The V and J ends lost 1 base and 0 bases respectively, with 9 bases between them. CDR3 length equals 15 residues. Germline CDR1 is SEHNR and CDR2 is FQNEAQ (reference sequence). CDR3 amino acids: CASSLVVGANYGYTF. Written as DNA, the CDR3 is TGTGCCAGCAGCTTAGTTGTGGGAGCTAACTATGGCTACACCTTC.

The rearrangement joins TRBV6-1 to TRBJ1-2; D possibly corresponds to TRBD1 (6 bases). Per germline, CDR1 MNHNS and CDR2 SASEGT. V was pared by 6 bases and J by 2 bases, with 7 bases between. The length of the CDR3 is 12 residues. CDR3: CASRGQNYGYTF. The CDR3 DNA is TGTGCCAGCAGAGGACAGAACTATGGCTACACCTTC.

Of note for this clone: Distinct nucleotide sequences in the sample also encode this CDR3. This rearrangement joins TRBV29-1 to TRBJ2-7; the match to TRBD2 covers 9 bases. The ends lost 6 bases at V and 5 bases at J; junction bases unmatched: 11. Germline-derived CDR1 and CDR2 are SQVTM and ANQGSEA. The CDR3 is 14 amino acids. DNA of the CDR3: TGCAGCGTGGAGGGACTAGCTAATACGGACGAGCAGTACTTC. Protein: CSVEGLANTDEQYF.

The count of this clone is one. V is TRBV5-1 and J is TRBJ2-3; perhaps TRBD1 as D (5 bases). Germline values: CDR1 SGHRS, CDR2 YFSETQ. The CDR3 runs to 14 residues. V lost 5 bases, J lost 4 bases, and 14 bases lay in between. The CDR3 nucleotides are TGCGCCAGCAGGCTACAACCAGGGTCAGATACGCAGTATTTT. Translated: CASRLQPGSDTQYF.

The gene calls are TRBV5-1 and TRBJ2-3; the match to TRBD2 covers 7 bases. This CDR3 region has 15 residues. Germline CDR1 reads SGHRS; CDR2 reads YFSETQ. Losses at the gene ends were 4 bases for V and 8 bases for J; bases not matched to a gene: 13. The CDR3 protein is CASSTGGGGEGTQYF. DNA for the CDR3: TGCGCCAGCAGCACCGGCGGGGGTGGAGAGGGTACGCAGTATTTT.

In its sample, this clone was seen once. This CDR3 is CASSATSRADTQYF. CDR3 nucleotides: TGTGCCAGCTCAGCAACCTCAAGAGCGGATACGCAGTATTTT. The chain links TRBV18 to TRBJ2-3; D uncertain. V shed 5 bases and J shed 6 bases, with 15 bases lying between them. This CDR3 is built from 14 residues. Germline values: CDR1 KGHSH, CDR2 LQKENI. The entire variable domain, with the rest obtained from reference TRBV18 and TRBJ2-3, is as follows: NAGVMQNPRHLVRRRGQEARLRCSPMKGHSHVYWYRQLPEEGLKFMVYLQKENIIDESGMPKERFSAEFPKEGPSILRIQQVVRGDSAAYFCASSATSRADTQYFGPGTRLTVL.

This chain joins TRBV5-4 and TRBJ2-4, with D perhaps matching TRBD1 (6 bases). The CDR3 spans 13 residues. Germline CDR1 and CDR2: SGHNT and YYREEE (reference sequence). V lost 0 bases to trimming and J lost 7 bases, with 8 bases between them. The CDR3 here is CASSLDRVNIQYF. The CDR3 DNA follows: TGTGCCAGCAGCTTGGACAGGGTGAACATTCAGTACTTC. The variable domain in full, completed from reference TRBV5-4 and TRBJ2-4, reads ETGVTQSPTHLIKTRGQQVTLRCSSQSGHNTVSWYQQALGQGPQFIFQYYREEENGRGNFPPRFSGLQFPNYSSELNVNALELDDSALYLCASSLDRVNIQYFGAGTRLSVL.